These 12 T cell receptor beta chains were sequenced from one sample in a study of T-cell memory formation after mild COVID-19. TCRdb called the 5' RACE reads again in MiXCR, with one record for every CDR3 protein. The sample yields approximately 400,000 distinct CDR3 sequences, about a sixth seen once. The sequenced sample was PBMCs or a T cell subset sorted from them (not recorded which). The source of these receptors is a man aged 18 to 29 who had mild COVID-19 (a few samples of this study predate the infection). Cell type and time point are not known.

This clonotype came up a few times. The V gene is TRBV7-8, the J gene TRBJ1-2; no firm D call. The CDR3 has 13 amino acids. The ends were cut back, 5 bases at V and 6 bases at J, with 13 bases in the middle. CDR1 and CDR2 (germline): SGHVS, FQNEAQ. The CDR3 sequence: CASSPATTHGYTF. CDR3 coding DNA: TGTGCCAGCAGCCCCGCGACAACTCATGGCTACACCTTC.

This clonotype appeared a few times. The rearrangement uses TRBV7-3 and TRBJ2-5; TRBD2 aligns across 7 bases. The CDR3 length is 15 residues. With 5 bases clipped from V and 4 bases from J, the junction kept 10 bases outside the gene matches. Germline-derived CDR1 and CDR2 are SGHTA and FQGTGA. The CDR3, as DNA: TGTGCCAGCAGCCCGTCGTTGGGGGGGGGAGAGACCCAGTACTTC. Its translation is CASSPSLGGGETQYF.

This clonotype showed up just a few times. The chain uses TRBV12-3 or TRBV12-4 and TRBJ1-1; D call uncertain. V gave up 8 bases and J gave up 10 bases, with 11 bases separating them. The CDR3 sequence is 10 residues long. The CDR3 bases are TGTGCCAGCGCTCTTACCTTAGCTTTCTTT. Encoded protein: CASALTLAFF.

The chain has TRBV15 and TRBJ2-7; D ambiguous. Germline-derived CDR1 and CDR2 are LNHNV and YYDKDF (reference sequence). Trimming took 1 base from V and 3 from J, leaving 7 bases between them. The CDR3 runs to 13 residues. The CDR3 DNA reads TGTGCCACCAGCAGAGGCTACAGCTACGAGCAGTACTTC. Protein: CATSRGYSYEQYF.

This chain connects TRBV10-3 to TRBJ2-6; D may be TRBD1 (6 bases). This CDR3 has 16 residues. In germline, CDR1 is ENHRY, CDR2 SYGVKD. Trimming took off 6 bases at V and 0 bases at J, with 12 bases between the two ends. CDR3 sequence (DNA): TGTGCCATCAGCGGACAGACCAACTCTGGGGCCAACGTCCTGACTTTC. This gives the protein CAISGQTNSGANVLTF.

This chain connects TRBV25-1 to TRBJ1-2; unclear D gene. V gave up 1 base and J gave up 8 bases, with 17 bases separating them. Per the germline V gene, CDR1 is MGHDK and CDR2 is SYGVNS. The CDR3 covers 15 residues. The CDR3 DNA reads TGTGCCAGCAGTGAATCGTCGGGCTTCTCTTACGGCTACACCTTC. Protein sequence: CASSESSGFSYGYTF.

This clonotype has a handful of counts. The chain recombines TRBV27 with TRBJ2-1, with D hard to call. The V gene's germline CDR1 is MNHEY and CDR2 SMNVEV (reference sequence). Trimming left V 0 bases short and J 8 bases short, with 11 bases between. The length of the CDR3 is 14 residues. CDR3 in amino acids: CASSLSLSNHEQFF. The CDR3 DNA reads TGTGCCAGCAGTTTATCTTTGTCTAACCATGAGCAGTTCTTC.

This clonotype was recorded at least ten times. CDR3 protein: CASSSHPRASYEQYV. CDR3 nucleotides: TGTGCCAGCAGTTCCCATCCCAGGGCCAGCTACGAGCAGTACGTC. The V call is TRBV28, the J call TRBJ2-7; maybe TRBD1 (5 bases). This CDR3 is 15 amino acids long. Trimming took 4 bases from V and 3 from J, leaving 16 bases between them. CDR1 and CDR2 (germline): MDHEN, SYDVKM.

The chain combines TRBV29-1 with TRBJ2-5; D is unresolved. V lost 3 bases and J lost 2, with 4 bases in between. The CDR3 spans 11 residues. Germline values: CDR1 SQVTM, CDR2 ANQGSEA. The CDR3 is CSVDVQETQYF. The CDR3 nucleotides read TGCAGCGTTGATGTGCAAGAGACCCAGTACTTC.

V and J are TRBV20-1 and TRBJ2-2; D unresolved. Germline CDR1 and CDR2: DFQATT and SNEGSKA (reference sequence). This CDR3 has 13 amino acids. V dropped 1 base and J dropped 2 bases, with 5 bases sitting between them. CDR3 sequence: CSARGVNTGELFF. CDR3 DNA sequence: TGCAGTGCTAGAGGGGTTAACACCGGGGAGCTGTTTTTT.

There are a few counts of this clonotype. The chain is built from TRBV7-9 and TRBJ1-3; D gene ambiguous. The CDR3 length is 13 residues. CDR1 and CDR2 from the germline V gene are SEHNR and FQNEAQ (reference sequence). Trimming took off 1 base at V and 4 bases at J, with 5 bases between the two ends. The CDR3 nucleotides are TGTGCCAGCAGCTTAGAGGCGGGAAACACCATATATTTT. Translation: CASSLEAGNTIYF.

The J gene is TRBJ1-4, the V gene TRBV20-1; D is unresolved. Germline values: CDR1 DFQATT, CDR2 SNEGSKA (reference sequence). V lost 0 bases and J 0 bases, leaving 5 bases between the germline ends. The length of the CDR3 is 14 residues. CDR3 amino acids: CSAREQATNEKLFF. DNA of the CDR3: TGCAGTGCTAGAGAGCAAGCAACTAATGAAAAACTGTTTTTT.